In this sample, the clone carrying this T cell receptor beta chain turned up a few times. CDR1 is MDHEN and CDR2 is SYDVKM in the germline V gene. CDR3 length equals 15 residues. Germline trimming cut 3 bases from V and 3 bases from J; bases unmatched to any gene: 4. TCRdb called clones again from the PCR reads with MiXCR. The sample contains approximately 14,000 clones, 3.6% of which appear only once. The sample comes from a study of metastatic and nonmetastatic thyroid tumors. The overall study: Repertoires were compared across blood and tumor or nodule tissue from malignant and benign thyroid patients.

Nobody among the patients had been given any treatment before thyroid surgery. The specimen was tumor tissue. V is TRBV28 and J is TRBJ2-2; 7 bases fit TRBD2. This sequence originates from a female donor with papillary thyroid cancer or a benign thyroid nodule (not recorded which). Some clones in this sample may be carry-over from other donors' samples. The CDR3 spells CASSFGGVYTGELFF. CDR3 nucleotide sequence: TGTGCCAGCAGTTTTGGGGGGGTATACACCGGGGAGCTGTTTTTT.